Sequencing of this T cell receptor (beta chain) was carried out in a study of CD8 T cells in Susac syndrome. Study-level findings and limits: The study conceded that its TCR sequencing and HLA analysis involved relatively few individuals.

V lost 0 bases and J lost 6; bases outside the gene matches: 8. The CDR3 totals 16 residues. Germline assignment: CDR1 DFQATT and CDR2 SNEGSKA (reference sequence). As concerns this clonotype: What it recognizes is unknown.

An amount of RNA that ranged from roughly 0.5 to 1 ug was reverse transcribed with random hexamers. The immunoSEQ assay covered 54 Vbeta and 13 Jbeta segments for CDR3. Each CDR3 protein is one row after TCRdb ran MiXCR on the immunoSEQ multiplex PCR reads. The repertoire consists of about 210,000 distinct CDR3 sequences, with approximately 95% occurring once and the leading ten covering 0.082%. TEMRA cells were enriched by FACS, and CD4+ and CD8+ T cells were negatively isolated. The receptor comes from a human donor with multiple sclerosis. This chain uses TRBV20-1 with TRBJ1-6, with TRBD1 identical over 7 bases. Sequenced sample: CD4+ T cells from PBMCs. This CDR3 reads CSARDRQGLSNSPLHF. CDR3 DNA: TGCAGTGCTAGAGACCGACAGGGCCTCTCTAATTCACCCCTCCACTTT.